This TCR beta chain appears in the sequencing data of a study of cytomegalovirus exposure and HLA in healthy donors. Researchers ran the PCR with 60 Vbeta and 13 Jbeta primers. Sequenced by immunoSEQ multiplex PCR; TCRdb stores in-frame clones only, minus some. In the table there are about 110,000 clones, about two thirds of which are singletons. As for the donors, each was a healthy bone marrow donor. Broader study findings: Researchers reported in a later analysis that a missense DCLRE1C variant was tied to TCR beta V- and J-gene trimming.

About this clone: Its target is not known.

Trimming left V 3 bases short and J 2 bases short, with 13 bases between. This CDR3 contains 15 residues. CDR1 is MDHEN, CDR2 SYDVKM, per germline. The TCR originated in a boy between 10 and 17 years old in good health and CMV-seronegative. Sequenced material: PBMCs. The V and J genes are TRBV28 and TRBJ1-1; D gene unclear. The CDR3 sequence is CASSFFRVGNTEAFF. The CDR3 nucleotides read TGTGCCAGCAGTTTTTTCCGGGTTGGCAACACTGAAGCTTTCTTT.